This is a list of T cell receptor beta chains from one sample in a study of low-dose radiotherapy and immunotherapy resistance in tumors. TCRdb passed the reads through MiXCR, listing each CDR3 protein once. The sample has some 100,000 distinct CDR3 sequences, more than 20% seen once. The sample in question was PBMCs, obtained after low-dose radiotherapy plus immunotherapy. These receptor sequences come from a male donor with prostate cancer. The CDR3 runs from the conserved cysteine through the conserved F or W. Fields, in order: V gene, D gene, J gene, clone size, CDR3 protein, CDR3 DNA. D genes are given only for firm matches. Only some rows state a clone size, as once, few, many or a class for expanded clones.

TRBV10-3	-	TRBJ2-5	many	CAIGGGRQETQYF	TGTGCCATTGGAGGGGGGCGCCAAGAGACCCAGTACTTC
TRBV19	-	TRBJ1-2	many	CASRTEGNNYGYTF	TGTGCCAGTAGGACGGAAGGGAATAACTATGGCTACACCTTC
TRBV9	TRBD2	TRBJ2-7	many	CASSPTGTSGGEDEQYF	TGTGCCAGCAGCCCTACCGGGACTAGCGGGGGGGAAGACGAGCAGTACTTC
TRBV7-2	TRBD2	TRBJ2-5	many	CASAGGGRQETQYF	TGTGCCAGCGCCGGGGGGGGCCGCCAAGAGACCCAGTACTTC
TRBV9	-	TRBJ2-1	many	CASSKDSYNEQFF	TGTGCCAGCAGCAAAGACAGCTACAATGAGCAGTTCTTC
TRBV18	-	TRBJ1-2	many	CASSRERDYGYTF	TGTGCCAGCTCAAGGGAGAGGGACTATGGCTACACCTTC
TRBV12-3/TRBV12-4	TRBD2	TRBJ2-5	many	CATTTSGEETQYF	TGTGCCACCACGACTAGCGGGGAAGAGACCCAGTACTTC
TRBV29-1	TRBD2	TRBJ2-5	-	CSPVLVAGAGETQYF	TGCAGCCCTGTGTTGGTAGCGGGAGCGGGTGAGACCCAGTACTTC
TRBV29-1	TRBD2	TRBJ2-2	many	CSVTLAGNTGELFF	TGCAGCGTGACTCTAGCGGGGAACACCGGGGAGCTGTTTTTT
TRBV19	-	TRBJ2-5	many	CASSPPRGLETQYF	TGTGCCAGTAGCCCGCCACGGGGGCTGGAGACCCAGTACTTC
TRBV9	TRBD1	TRBJ1-2	many	CASSGGRDRENADYGYTF	TGTGCCAGCAGCGGTGGTAGGGACAGGGAAAATGCGGACTATGGCTACACCTTC
TRBV27	TRBD2	TRBJ2-2	-	CASSLIRGVITGELFF	TGTGCCAGCAGTTTAATACGGGGGGTCATCACCGGGGAGCTGTTTTTT
TRBV28	TRBD1	TRBJ2-3	-	CASSSQGDGTDTQYF	TGTGCCAGCAGTTCACAGGGGGACGGCACAGATACGCAGTATTTT
TRBV20-1	-	TRBJ1-3	many	CSATEGAPSSGNTIYF	TGCAGTGCCACAGAAGGGGCTCCGAGCTCTGGAAACACCATATATTTT
TRBV7-9	-	TRBJ2-1	many	CATTRLDEQFF	TGTGCCACTACGAGACTTGATGAGCAGTTCTTC
TRBV7-2	-	TRBJ1-6	many	CASRSTSGTYNSPLHF	TGTGCCAGCAGATCGACCTCGGGGACCTATAATTCACCCCTCCACTTT
TRBV7-9	-	TRBJ2-3	many	CASSSNPTDTQYF	TGTGCCAGCAGCTCCAATCCCACAGATACGCAGTATTTT
TRBV6-2/TRBV6-3	TRBD1	TRBJ2-4	-	CASSYSIQEGAAKNIQYF	TGTGCCAGCAGTTACTCGATCCAAGAGGGGGCGGCCAAAAACATTCAGTACTTC
TRBV20-1	-	TRBJ2-1	many	CSASGEGGFRTYNEQFF	TGCAGTGCTAGTGGGGAGGGGGGATTCAGAACCTACAATGAGCAGTTCTTC
TRBV18	-	TRBJ1-5	many	CASSPTSNQPQHF	TGTGCCAGCTCACCAACTAGCAATCAGCCCCAGCATTTT
TRBV2	-	TRBJ1-5	many	CASSESRGTLNQPQHF	TGTGCCAGCAGTGAATCCAGGGGCACTCTCAATCAGCCCCAGCATTTT
TRBV4-3	-	TRBJ1-1	-	CASSQDHLNTEAFF	TGCGCCAGCAGCCAAGACCATTTGAACACTGAAGCTTTCTTT
TRBV29-1	-	TRBJ1-1	-	CSGWGSNTEAFF	TGCAGCGGATGGGGATCGAACACTGAAGCTTTCTTT
TRBV19	TRBD2	TRBJ2-1	many	CASSFPRQGLAGSSYNEQFF	TGTGCCAGTAGTTTTCCTCGACAAGGACTAGCGGGGAGCTCCTACAATGAGCAGTTCTTC
TRBV5-6	-	TRBJ2-7	many	CASSLERAYGQYF	TGTGCCAGCAGCTTAGAAAGGGCCTACGGGCAGTACTTC
TRBV29-1	-	TRBJ2-5	many	CSAGFTKETQYF	TGCAGCGCCGGTTTTACCAAAGAGACCCAGTACTTC
TRBV6-2/TRBV6-3	-	TRBJ1-1	many	CASIGRLGQNTEAFF	TGTGCCAGCATTGGTCGCTTAGGACAGAACACTGAAGCTTTCTTT
TRBV6-1	-	TRBJ2-5	-	CASSGEGTTQETQYF	TGTGCCAGCAGTGGCGAAGGGACGACCCAAGAGACCCAGTACTTC
TRBV28	-	TRBJ2-2	many	CASSPTNTGELFF	TGTGCCAGCTCCCCCACGAACACCGGGGAGCTGTTTTTT
TRBV12-3/TRBV12-4	-	TRBJ1-6	many	CASSLRGNDSPLHF	TGTGCCAGCAGTTTACGGGGGAACGATTCACCCCTCCACTTT
TRBV6-1	-	TRBJ2-7	-	CASSGRTGSSYEQYF	TGTGCCAGCAGTGGCCGGACGGGAAGCTCCTACGAGCAGTACTTC
TRBV4-1	TRBD1	TRBJ2-7	many	CASSLVLTGNTYEQYF	TGCGCCAGCAGCCTGGTACTGACAGGGAACACCTACGAGCAGTACTTC
TRBV6-2/TRBV6-3	TRBD1	TRBJ1-2	many	CASRGTGANYGYTF	TGTGCCAGCAGGGGGACAGGGGCTAACTATGGCTACACCTTC
TRBV20-1	TRBD2	TRBJ2-7	many	CSARTGLVTYEQYF	TGCAGTGCTAGGACGGGACTAGTTACCTACGAGCAGTACTTC
TRBV4-1	-	TRBJ2-5	many	CASSQAPVQTETQYF	TGCGCCAGCAGCCAAGCGCCGGTGCAAACAGAGACCCAGTACTTC
TRBV24-1	-	TRBJ2-6	many	CATSDSGTGANVLTF	TGTGCCACCAGTGATTCTGGCACTGGGGCCAACGTCCTGACTTTC
TRBV7-2	-	TRBJ2-4	many	CASSLGGGLAKNIQYF	TGTGCCAGCAGCTTAGGAGGGGGGCTAGCCAAAAACATTCAGTACTTC
TRBV12-5	-	TRBJ2-2	many	CASNLASNTGELFF	TGTGCTAGCAATCTAGCGTCGAACACCGGGGAGCTGTTTTTT
TRBV11-2	-	TRBJ2-4	many	CASSVVGSTKNIQYF	TGTGCCAGCAGCGTCGTGGGCAGTACCAAAAACATTCAGTACTTC
TRBV12-3/TRBV12-4	-	TRBJ1-2	many	CASSYRSGYGYTF	TGTGCCAGCAGTTACCGCAGTGGCTATGGCTACACCTTC
TRBV13	-	TRBJ2-5	-	CASSVGIYSQETQYF	TGTGCCAGCAGCGTGGGGATTTACAGCCAAGAGACCCAGTACTTC
TRBV5-1	TRBD2	TRBJ2-3	many	CASSPGLAGRTDTQYF	TGCGCCAGCAGTCCGGGACTAGCGGGGAGGACAGATACGCAGTATTTT
TRBV7-2	TRBD2	TRBJ2-7	many	CASSAGGLAPSYEQYF	TGTGCCAGCAGCGCAGGTGGACTAGCTCCCTCCTACGAGCAGTACTTC
TRBV27	TRBD1	TRBJ2-3	many	CASSMTGTDTQYF	TGTGCCAGCAGCATGACAGGGACAGATACGCAGTATTTT
TRBV4-1	-	TRBJ2-3	few	CASSRGHKETDTQYF	TGCGCCAGCAGCCGCGGCCATAAGGAAACAGATACGCAGTATTTT
TRBV5-1	-	TRBJ2-3	-	CASSLGGGAYTDTQYF	TGCGCCAGCAGCTTGGGTGGCGGAGCTTACACAGATACGCAGTATTTT
TRBV7-2	-	TRBJ1-4	once	CASRVASTNEKLFF	TGTGCCAGCAGAGTCGCGTCAACTAATGAAAAACTGTTTTTT
TRBV6-5	-	TRBJ1-5	many	CASSGFGGGQPQHF	TGTGCCAGCAGCGGATTCGGCGGGGGTCAGCCCCAGCATTTT
TRBV14	-	TRBJ2-2	many	CASSQRDTGELFF	TGTGCCAGCAGCCAGCGTGACACCGGGGAGCTGTTTTTT